These 32 T cell receptor beta chains originate from one sample sequenced in a study of blood T cell repertoires in COVID-19 (dated by TCRdb to the early 2020s). Library creation used the immunoSEQ multiplex PCR assay. TCRdb took over this immuneACCESS table, retaining in-frame rearrangements with V and J assigned. Such tables are incomplete; in checked studies, under half of the missing clones stem from an unresolved V gene, and the remainder is unexplained. Recorded for this sample are nearly 350,000 clones; around nine tenths of them occurred a single time. The top ten clones comprise 5.5% to 7.5% of the sample. Sequencing was done on a sample of peripheral blood. Receptors originate from an older woman with COVID-19, enrolled during active disease.

This clone is a singleton in its sample. V gene TRBV19 combines with J gene TRBJ1-2; D gene unclear. CDR1 is LNHDA, CDR2 SQIVND, per germline (reference sequence). The CDR3 contains 11 residues. V was pared by 7 bases and J by 4 bases, with 7 bases between. CDR3 coding DNA: TGTGCCAGTATCGGGTCCTATGGCTACACCTTC. This encodes CASIGSYGYTF.

This clone was counted between two and nine times. The chain is built from TRBV6-5 and TRBJ1-6; TRBD1 is a possible D gene (6 bases). CDR1 is MNHEY, CDR2 SVGAGI, per germline. Trimming took off 10 bases at V and 10 bases at J, with 20 bases between the two ends. This CDR3 spans 14 amino acids. The CDR3 DNA reads as TGTGCCACCATCCCCGGGACAACGTTATCACCCCTCCACTTT. The encoded protein is CATIPGTTLSPLHF.

The DNA for the CDR3 is TGTGCCAGCAAGGGAGGGGTTATTGCAACTAATGAAAAACTGTTTTTT. Protein: CASKGGVIATNEKLFF. V gene TRBV28 combines with J gene TRBJ1-4; D possibly corresponds to TRBD1 (5 bases). Trimming shortened V by 7 bases and J by 0 bases, and 15 bases separated the two germline ends. The CDR3 sequence is 16 residues long. Germline V gene lookup returns CDR1 MDHEN and CDR2 SYDVKM.

The chain recombines TRBV19 with TRBJ2-7; TRBD1 might be the D (6 bases). V shed 2 bases and J shed 4 bases, with 9 bases lying between them. In germline, CDR1 is LNHDA, CDR2 SQIVND (reference sequence). This CDR3 spans 13 amino acids. CDR3 region: CASSITGWYEQYF. DNA for the CDR3: TGTGCCAGTAGTATAACAGGGTGGTACGAGCAGTACTTC.

V gene TRBV19 combines with J gene TRBJ2-5; 8 bases are shared with TRBD2. The J segment lost 3 bases and the V segment lost 2 bases, leaving 8 bases of the junction unmatched. Germline loops: CDR1 LNHDA, CDR2 SQIVND (reference sequence). This CDR3 is 16 amino acids long. The CDR3 DNA is TGTGCCAGTAGTATACTCGGGGGGGGCCGTGAAGAGACCCAGTACTTC. This encodes CASSILGGGREETQYF.

The chain has TRBV18 and TRBJ2-3, with TRBD2 identical over 16 bases. J was trimmed by 11 bases and V by 3 bases; bases with no gene match: 5. The germline V gene has CDR1 KGHSH and CDR2 LQKENI. The CDR3 runs to 15 residues. CDR3 region: CASSPGLAGGLGQYF. The CDR3 coding sequence is TGTGCCAGCTCACCGGGACTAGCGGGGGGGCTAGGGCAGTATTTT.

This clone was seen more than once but under ten times. This rearrangement joins TRBV27 to TRBJ2-5; TRBD2 might be the D (5 bases). The CDR3 has 15 residues. Germline CDR1 and CDR2: MNHEY and SMNVEV (reference sequence). V dropped 5 bases and J dropped 4 bases, with 17 bases sitting between them. CDR3 nucleotides: TGTGCCAGCAGTCAGACCCCGGACTCTCCAGAGACCCAGTACTTC. Translated: CASSQTPDSPETQYF.

The chain recombines TRBV5-6 with TRBJ1-6; TRBD1 matches at 10 bases. The CDR3 loop spans 15 amino acids. Trimming cost V 3 bases and J 14 bases; bases outside gene matches: 11. Germline V CDR1 and CDR2: SGHDT, YYEEEE. The CDR3 is CASSWGTGALGALHF. Here the CDR3 DNA reads TGTGCCAGCAGCTGGGGGACAGGGGCCTTGGGGGCCCTCCACTTT.

As to this clone: This sample includes further DNA sequences coding for the same CDR3. V usage is TRBV27 and J usage is TRBJ1-5; 8 bases map to TRBD1. The CDR3 contains 12 residues. The trim removed 5 bases at V and 7 bases at J, leaving 1 base unmatched. Germline V gene data show CDR1 as MNHEY and CDR2 as SMNVEV (reference sequence). The CDR3 sequence is CASSTGGQPQHF. CDR3 coding DNA: TGTGCCAGCAGTACAGGGGGACAGCCCCAGCATTTT.

The rearrangement links TRBV28 to TRBJ1-5; D perhaps matches TRBD1 (6 bases). Germline-derived CDR1 and CDR2 are MDHEN and SYDVKM. V dropped 6 bases and J dropped 5 bases, with 14 bases sitting between them. This CDR3 contains 14 residues. The CDR3 region is CASSLQDSYQPQHF. As DNA, the CDR3 is TGTGCCAGCAGCCTCCAGGACAGTTATCAGCCCCAGCATTTT.

For the CDR3, the DNA is TGTGCCAGCAGCTTACAGGGGACCTCCTACAATGAGCAGTTCTTC. Translating gives CASSLQGTSYNEQFF. J is TRBJ2-1 and V is TRBV3-1 (or the pseudogene TRBV3-2), with 7 bases lining up with TRBD1. The ends lost 5 bases at V and 0 bases at J; junction bases unmatched: 4. CDR3 size: 15 residues. The germline V gene encodes CDR1 LGHDT and CDR2 YNNKEL (reference sequence).

This clone has only a few counts. The V and J genes are TRBV2 and TRBJ1-6; no reliable D call. CDR1 and CDR2 from the germline V gene are SNHLY and FYNNEI. V lost 3 bases and J 18 bases, leaving 18 bases between the germline ends. CDR3 length: 13 amino acids. The CDR3 DNA is TGTGCCAGCAGTGACGGAAGCGGCGAAGAACCCCACTTT. Translated, it gives CASSDGSGEEPHF.

The chain links TRBV29-1 to TRBJ1-2; D possibly corresponds to TRBD1 (6 bases). Germline V gene lookup returns CDR1 SQVTM and CDR2 ANQGSEA. Trimming pared 6 bases from V and 0 bases from J, leaving 14 bases between. The CDR3 loop spans 14 amino acids. DNA for the CDR3: TGCAGCGTCGGGCGGACAGTCGCTAACTATGGCTACACCTTC. It yields the protein CSVGRTVANYGYTF.

V and J are TRBV6-2 or TRBV6-3 and TRBJ1-2, with 9 nucleotides matching TRBD1. The CDR3 has 16 amino acids. After removal of 5 bases from V and 2 bases from J, the junction contained 9 bases not matched to a gene. CDR1 is MNHEY and CDR2 is SVGEGT in the germline V gene. CDR3 in amino acids: CASSRTGAAGNYGYTF. The DNA for the CDR3 is TGTGCCAGCAGTAGGACAGGGGCGGCGGGGAACTATGGCTACACCTTC.

This clone was observed once. V gene TRBV27 combines with J gene TRBJ2-7, with TRBD2 as a possible D gene (5 bases). The CDR3 covers 15 residues. Per germline, CDR1 MNHEY and CDR2 SMNVEV (reference sequence). Trimming stripped 3 bases from V and 0 bases from J, with 12 bases between. The CDR3 nucleotides read TGTGCCAGCAGTTTGCGGACGGGGAGCTCCTACGAGCAGTACTTC. Protein sequence: CASSLRTGSSYEQYF.

This clone was seen just once. This chain connects TRBV6-6 to TRBJ2-6; no firm D call. Germline CDR1 and CDR2: MNHNY and SVGAGI (reference sequence). The CDR3 length is 14 residues. Deletions cut 5 bases from V and 0 bases from J, with 5 bases between. The CDR3 protein is CASSLISGANVLTF. CDR3 coding DNA: TGTGCCAGCAGTCTAATCTCTGGGGCCAACGTCCTGACTTTC.

The CDR3 nucleotides read TGTGCCAGCACCGGACAGGGTGGGCGTGAAGCTTTCTTT. Translated, it gives CASTGQGGREAFF. The chain has TRBV12-3 or TRBV12-4 and TRBJ1-1; 8 nucleotides agree with TRBD1. The CDR3 has 13 residues. V shed 7 bases and J 7 bases; nucleotides not matched to a gene: 8.

The rearrangement uses TRBV10-3 and TRBJ1-1; maybe TRBD1 (5 bases). The V end lost 10 bases, the J end lost 10 bases, and 16 bases lay between the germline ends. CDR1 is ENHRY, CDR2 SYGVKD, per germline. The CDR3 loop spans 11 amino acids. As DNA, the CDR3 is TGTGCCACGCAGTCAGGGTTGGGAGCTTTCTTT. Encoded protein: CATQSGLGAFF.

The chain joins TRBV7-9 to TRBJ1-2; 8 nucleotides line up with TRBD1. V lost 3 bases and J lost 8; bases outside the gene matches: 14. CDR1 and CDR2 from the germline V gene are SEHNR and FQNEAQ (reference sequence). This CDR3 has 16 residues. CDR3: CASSFNPGQVDGGYTF. The DNA of the CDR3 is TGTGCCAGCAGCTTTAATCCGGGACAGGTCGATGGCGGCTACACCTTC.

The chain's CDR3 is CASSPGTDNEKLFF. CDR3 sequence (DNA): TGCGCCAGCAGCCCCGGGACAGATAATGAAAAACTGTTTTTT. V is TRBV5-1 and J is TRBJ1-4; 7 bases line up with TRBD1. V was pared by 4 bases and J by 4 bases, with 4 bases of the junction left unmatched. The CDR3 loop spans 14 amino acids. The germline gives CDR1 SGHRS, CDR2 YFSETQ.

CDR3 in amino acids: CSVIGGRSSYEQYF. The CDR3, as DNA: TGCAGCGTCATAGGGGGACGGAGCTCCTACGAGCAGTACTTC. The chain recombines TRBV29-1 with TRBJ2-7; weak D call: TRBD1 (6 bases). V lost 6 bases, J lost 0 bases, and 15 bases lay in between. CDR1 SQVTM and CDR2 ANQGSEA come from the germline V gene. The CDR3 has 14 residues.

V usage is TRBV6-5 and J usage is TRBJ1-6; D is undetermined. V lost 6 bases to trimming and J lost 6 bases, with 12 bases between them. Germline V CDR1 and CDR2: MNHEY, SVGAGI. This CDR3 contains 14 residues. Here the CDR3 DNA reads TGTGCCAGCAGCCCCCCCCCGTTTAATTCACCCCTCCACTTT. It is translated as CASSPPPFNSPLHF.

V usage is TRBV10-3 and J usage is TRBJ1-2; D remains ambiguous. Germline lookup yields CDR1 ENHRY and CDR2 SYGVKD. The CDR3 totals 14 residues. Trimming left V 6 bases short and J 0 bases short, with 11 bases between. The CDR3 loop reads CAISYDTTNYGYTF. The CDR3 coding sequence is TGTGCCATCAGCTACGACACAACTAACTATGGCTACACCTTC.

The J gene is TRBJ1-5, the V gene TRBV21-1. TRBV21-1 is reported as a pseudogene. This CDR3 spans 16 amino acids. CDR3 in amino acids: CASSKERLPVNQPQHF. Here the CDR3 DNA reads TGTGCCAGCAGCAAAGAAAGACTGCCTGTGAATCAGCCCCAGCATTTT.

The chain links TRBV11-3 to TRBJ2-5, with 12 bases aligning to TRBD2. There are 17 residues in the CDR3. The V segment lost 1 base and the J segment 0 bases; nucleotides outside the gene matches: 3. Germline V gene lookup returns CDR1 SGHNT and CDR2 YENEEA. The CDR3 is CASSLGTSGVYQETQYF. The CDR3 region has the DNA TGTGCCAGCAGCTTAGGGACTAGCGGGGTGTACCAAGAGACCCAGTACTTC.

This chain links TRBV30 with TRBJ1-5; TRBD1 agrees at 9 bases. CDR3 length equals 14 residues. V was clipped by 2 bases and J by 8 bases; unmatched bases: 7. The germline CDR1 and CDR2 sequences are GTSNPN and SVGIG (reference sequence). The chain's CDR3 is CAWSLGQGGEPQHF. In nucleotides, the CDR3 is TGTGCCTGGAGTTTGGGACAGGGAGGGGAGCCCCAGCATTTT.

Turning to this clone: The sample carries other DNA sequences with the same CDR3. This chain connects TRBV19 to TRBJ1-6, with TRBD1 matching over 11 bases. The germline gives CDR1 LNHDA, CDR2 SQIVND (reference sequence). There are 14 residues in the CDR3. Losses at the gene ends were 5 bases for V and 9 bases for J; bases not matched to a gene: 3. The CDR3 reads CASSPGTGGSPLHF. CDR3 nucleotides: TGTGCCAGTAGTCCCGGGACAGGGGGTTCACCCCTCCACTTT.

The chain couples TRBV24-1 to TRBJ2-1; D ambiguous. Germline V gene lookup returns CDR1 KGHDR and CDR2 SFDVKD. The germline V and J ends were trimmed by 2 bases and 0 bases, with 13 bases remaining between them. The CDR3 sequence is 17 residues long. CDR3 sequence: CATSDSGALRSYNEQFF. DNA for the CDR3: TGTGCCACCAGTGATTCTGGCGCACTACGCTCCTACAATGAGCAGTTCTTC.

This chain joins TRBV7-2 and TRBJ1-1; D may be TRBD1 (6 bases). Germline CDR1 and CDR2: SGHTA and FQGNSA. There are 13 residues in the CDR3. Deletions cut 6 bases from V and 8 bases from J, with 16 bases between. The CDR3 is CASSFLIRGEAFF. As DNA, the CDR3 is TGTGCCAGCAGTTTCCTTATTAGGGGGGAAGCTTTCTTT.

The rearrangement links TRBV11-2 to TRBJ2-1; D possibly corresponds to TRBD2 (7 bases). From germline, CDR1 is SGHAT and CDR2 FQNNGV. The V gene lost 1 base and the J gene lost 5 bases, with 12 bases spanning the gap. The CDR3 is 15 amino acids. This CDR3 reads CASSLGGGAHNEQFF. Written as DNA, the CDR3 is TGTGCCAGCAGCTTAGGAGGGGGGGCTCACAATGAGCAGTTCTTC.

The genes are TRBV5-4 and TRBJ1-5; tentatively, D is TRBD1 (5 bases). V lost 2 bases and J lost 7, with 13 bases in between. The CDR3 has 14 amino acids. Germline CDR1 is SGHNT and CDR2 is YYREEE (reference sequence). CDR3 sequence: CASSFGGGGQPQHF. CDR3 in DNA: TGTGCCAGCAGCTTCGGCGGGGGGGGGCAGCCCCAGCATTTT.

The V and J genes are TRBV3-1 (or the pseudogene TRBV3-2) and TRBJ2-3, with D perhaps matching TRBD2 (6 bases). Trimming shortened V by 0 bases and J by 5 bases, and 12 bases separated the two germline ends. Germline lookup yields CDR1 LGHDT and CDR2 YNNKEL (reference sequence). The CDR3 loop spans 15 amino acids. The CDR3 DNA sequence: TGTGCCAGCAGCCAAGATAGAGGACTACTAGATACGCAGTATTTT. Translating gives CASSQDRGLLDTQYF.